The 26 T cell receptor beta chains below were found in one sample sequenced in a study of cytomegalovirus exposure and HLA in healthy donors. PCR amplification relied on 60 Vbeta primers (plus 13 Jbeta primers). Profiling relied on immunoSEQ multiplex PCR, and the TCRdb table lists in-frame clones only, not all of them. The sample consists of around 150,000 clones, roughly 79% of them appearing once. The specimen was PBMCs. These receptors were taken from a woman aged 45-65 years in good health and CMV-seronegative.

This clone was observed once. The rearrangement links TRBV13 to TRBJ2-5; TRBD1 might be the D (5 bases). Germline-derived CDR1 and CDR2 are PRHDT and FYEKMQ (reference sequence). The CDR3 loop spans 13 amino acids. Trimming cost V 5 bases and J 3 bases, with 10 bases left between them. In nucleotides, the CDR3 is TGTGCCAGCAGCCATGGACAAAAAGAGACCCAGTACTTC. The encoded protein is CASSHGQKETQYF.

The rearrangement links TRBV18 to TRBJ2-3, with D tentatively TRBD2 (5 bases). Deletions cut 4 bases from V and 2 bases from J, with 7 bases between. Germline V gene data show CDR1 as KGHSH and CDR2 as LQKENI. The CDR3 loop spans 13 amino acids. CDR3 DNA: TGTGCCAGCTCACTGGAGGACACAGATACGCAGTATTTT. Amino acids: CASSLEDTDTQYF.

Only one count was recorded for this clone. V gene TRBV5-1 combines with J gene TRBJ2-2; TRBD2 might be the D (6 bases). V dropped 4 bases and J dropped 1 base, with 11 bases sitting between them. The CDR3 consists of 15 residues. Germline V gene sequence: CDR1 SGHRS, CDR2 YFSETQ. The CDR3 coding sequence is TGCGCCAGCAGCATGGAGGGGTTGAACACCGGGGAGCTGTTTTTT. Its translation: CASSMEGLNTGELFF.

The rearrangement links TRBV7-9 to TRBJ2-5; D is unresolved. This CDR3 region has 15 residues. Trimming took off 4 bases at V and 0 bases at J, with 12 bases between the two ends. Per germline, CDR1 SEHNR and CDR2 FQNEAQ (reference sequence). This CDR3 reads CASSSLYLYQETQYF. The DNA for the CDR3 is TGTGCCAGCAGCTCCCTCTATTTGTACCAAGAGACCCAGTACTTC.

The chain is built from TRBV5-6 and TRBJ2-7, with 9 positions matching TRBD1. Per the germline V gene, CDR1 is SGHDT and CDR2 is YYEEEE. The CDR3 runs 15 residues. J gave up 3 bases and V 2 bases, and 6 bases lay outside the gene matches. The DNA of the CDR3 is TGTGCCAGCAGCTTCGTTGGACAGGGGATCTACGAGCAGTACTTC. Its protein is CASSFVGQGIYEQYF.

CDR3 protein: CASSLELGPYNEQFF. The CDR3, as DNA: TGCGCCAGCAGCTTGGAACTGGGGCCCTACAATGAGCAGTTCTTC. The chain uses TRBV5-1 and TRBJ2-1; D is perhaps TRBD1 (5 bases). V was trimmed by 0 bases and J by 2 bases, leaving 9 bases between them. Germline CDR1 and CDR2: SGHRS and YFSETQ. The CDR3 has 15 residues. The variable domain in full, completed from reference TRBV5-1 and TRBJ2-1, reads KAGVTQTPRYLIKTRGQQVTLSCSPISGHRSVSWYQQTPGQGLQFLFEYFSETQRNKGNFPGRFSGRQFSNSRSEMNVSTLELGDSALYLCASSLELGPYNEQFFGPGTRLTVL.

The rearrangement joins TRBV18 to TRBJ2-2; D possibly corresponds to TRBD2 (6 bases). Germline values: CDR1 KGHSH, CDR2 LQKENI. The CDR3 runs 13 residues. Trimming shortened V by 3 bases and J by 6 bases, and 8 bases separated the two germline ends. The CDR3 reads CASSPREAGELFF. The CDR3 DNA sequence: TGTGCCAGCTCACCGAGGGAGGCCGGGGAGCTGTTTTTT.

This clone appeared a few times. The chain links TRBV27 to TRBJ2-3; D perhaps matches TRBD1 (5 bases). The CDR3 contains 13 residues. Germline V gives CDR1 MNHEY, CDR2 SMNVEV (reference sequence). The germline V and J ends were trimmed by 6 bases and 0 bases, with 7 bases remaining between them. The CDR3 sequence: CASRGVSTDTQYF. The CDR3 nucleotides read TGTGCCAGCAGAGGGGTAAGCACAGATACGCAGTATTTT.

The chain combines TRBV6-5 with TRBJ1-4; tentative D call: TRBD1 (6 bases). From germline, CDR1 is MNHEY and CDR2 SVGAGI. The CDR3 is 15 amino acids. V shed 0 bases and J shed 5 bases, with 10 bases lying between them. CDR3 protein: CASSYSYQGNEKLFF. The CDR3 nucleotides read TGTGCCAGCAGTTACTCGTATCAGGGGAATGAAAAACTGTTTTTT.

The chain employs TRBV4-2 and TRBJ1-2; 8 bases fit TRBD1. Germline V gives CDR1 LGHNA, CDR2 YNFKEQ. V was clipped by 4 bases and J by 4 bases; unmatched bases: 8. The CDR3 contains 15 residues. CDR3 sequence reads: CASSPDRENSYGYTF. In DNA, the CDR3 is TGTGCCAGCAGCCCGGACAGGGAGAATAGCTATGGCTACACCTTC.

This sequence joins TRBV5-1 and TRBJ1-6; 9 bases are shared with TRBD1. This CDR3 has 14 residues. Unmatched junction bases numbered 2, after V lost 3 bases and J lost 7 bases. Germline V lookup: CDR1 SGHRS, CDR2 YFSETQ. This CDR3 reads CASSSDRGNSPLHF. The CDR3 DNA is TGCGCCAGCAGCTCCGACAGGGGGAATTCACCCCTCCACTTT. Looking up the rest from reference TRBV5-1 and TRBJ1-6 gives the full variable domain: KAGVTQTPRYLIKTRGQQVTLSCSPISGHRSVSWYQQTPGQGLQFLFEYFSETQRNKGNFPGRFSGRQFSNSRSEMNVSTLELGDSALYLCASSSDRGNSPLHFGNGTRLTVT.

The chain combines TRBV5-6 with TRBJ2-5, with 8 bases lining up with TRBD2. The CDR3 runs 16 residues. V lost 0 bases and J lost 5; bases outside the gene matches: 9. CDR1 and CDR2 (germline): SGHDT, YYEEEE. The CDR3 is CASSLDLWGLGETQYF. Here the CDR3 DNA reads TGTGCCAGCAGCTTGGATCTATGGGGACTAGGGGAGACCCAGTACTTC.

The chain employs TRBV6-6 and TRBJ1-5; the match to TRBD1 covers 7 bases. This CDR3 region has 15 residues. With 5 bases clipped from V and 2 bases from J, the junction kept 6 bases outside the gene matches. Germline V CDR1 and CDR2: MNHNY, SVGAGI (reference sequence). The CDR3 sequence: CASSQLGGGNQPQHF. CDR3 nucleotides: TGTGCCAGCAGTCAACTAGGGGGCGGCAATCAGCCCCAGCATTTT.

In the case of this clone: The identical CDR3 is also encoded by other nucleotide sequences in the sample. The V call is TRBV6-1, the J call TRBJ2-6; 8 nucleotides match TRBD2. This CDR3 has 19 residues. Per the germline V gene, CDR1 is MNHNS and CDR2 is SASEGT. Trimming removed 0 bases from V and 4 bases from J; junction bases left unmatched: 11. CDR3 sequence reads: CASSEAWGGGSSGANVLTF. Written as DNA, the CDR3 is TGTGCCAGCAGTGAAGCGTGGGGCGGGGGGAGCTCCGGGGCCAACGTCCTGACTTTC.

This clone was counted a few times. The chain combines TRBV4-2 with TRBJ2-7; 14 nucleotides match TRBD2. Trimming took 4 bases from V and 5 from J; bases not matched to a gene: 4. The CDR3 sequence is 15 residues long. Germline V lookup: CDR1 LGHNA, CDR2 YNFKEQ. CDR3 in amino acids: CASSPGLAGGHEQYF. For the CDR3, the DNA is TGTGCCAGCAGCCCTGGACTAGCGGGAGGACACGAGCAGTACTTC.

This chain joins TRBV5-4 and TRBJ1-6, with 8 bases aligning to TRBD1. The V gene end was trimmed by 4 bases and the J gene end by 12 bases; junction bases not matched to a gene: 6. Germline lookup yields CDR1 SGHNT and CDR2 YYREEE (reference sequence). This CDR3 has 13 amino acids. In DNA form, the CDR3 reads TGTGCCAGCAGCACCGGGACAGGCGGACCCCTCCACTTT. Protein sequence: CASSTGTGGPLHF.

The chain carries TRBV7-2 and TRBJ1-2, with 9 positions matching TRBD1. This CDR3 region has 15 residues. Losses at the gene ends were 4 bases for V and 8 bases for J; bases not matched to a gene: 11. Germline V gives CDR1 SGHTA, CDR2 FQGNSA. For the CDR3, the DNA is TGTGCCAGCAGCTCCCGGACAGGGGTGGTGCGGGGCTACACCTTC. Translated, it gives CASSSRTGVVRGYTF. Drawing the rest from reference TRBV7-2 and TRBJ1-2, the complete variable domain is GAGVSQSPSNKVTEKGKDVELRCDPISGHTALYWYRQSLGQGLEFLIYFQGNSAPDKSGLPSDRFSAERTGGSVSTLTIQRTQQEDSAVYLCASSSRTGVVRGYTFGSGTRLTVV.

This clone was observed a few times. As DNA, the CDR3 is TGCGCCAGCAGCTATCGGGGGGAGACCCAAGAGACCCAGTACTTC. Its protein is CASSYRGETQETQYF. The chain is built from TRBV5-1 and TRBJ2-5, with TRBD2 matching over 7 bases. Losses at the gene ends were 3 bases for V and 1 base for J; bases not matched to a gene: 6. CDR1 SGHRS and CDR2 YFSETQ come from the germline V gene. CDR3 size: 15 residues.

The chain has TRBV7-2 and TRBJ1-3; D is ambiguous. Trimming removed 0 bases from V and 0 bases from J, with 12 bases in between. CDR1 and CDR2 (germline): SGHTA, FQGNSA. The CDR3 covers 17 residues. The CDR3 reads CASSLARSAASGNTIYF. The CDR3 DNA sequence: TGTGCCAGCAGCTTAGCGCGCTCCGCGGCCTCTGGAAACACCATATATTTT.

The CDR3 reads CASSLGGDTEAFF. DNA of the CDR3: TGTGCCAGCAGCTTGGGGGGAGACACTGAAGCTTTCTTT. The V call is TRBV5-6, the J call TRBJ1-1; D not certain. This CDR3 is 13 amino acids long. Germline CDR1 and CDR2: SGHDT and YYEEEE. Between the trimmed V and J ends, which lost 0 bases and 3 bases, there was a span of 6 bases.

This clone has only one observation. The chain carries TRBV7-9 and TRBJ2-2, with 7 bases fitting TRBD1. After removal of 2 bases from V and 3 bases from J, the junction contained 3 bases not matched to a gene. The CDR3 consists of 15 residues. CDR1 and CDR2 from the germline V gene are SEHNR and FQNEAQ (reference sequence). The DNA for the CDR3 is TGTGCCAGCAGCTTAATTCAGGGGGACACCGGGGAGCTGTTTTTT. This encodes CASSLIQGDTGELFF.

The chain recombines TRBV11-2 with TRBJ2-1, with 7 bases fitting TRBD2. In germline, CDR1 is SGHAT, CDR2 FQNNGV. CDR3 length equals 16 residues. The ends lost 5 bases at V and 5 bases at J; junction bases unmatched: 12. CDR3 region: CASSPMGGGFHNEQFF. The CDR3, as DNA: TGTGCCAGCAGCCCGATGGGCGGGGGTTTCCACAATGAGCAGTTCTTC.

The rearrangement links TRBV19 to TRBJ2-6, with 8 bases lining up with TRBD1. The trim removed 7 bases at V and 0 bases at J, leaving 2 bases unmatched. CDR1 LNHDA and CDR2 SQIVND come from the germline V gene (reference sequence). This CDR3 is built from 15 residues. The CDR3 reads CASNDRGSGANVLTF. As DNA, the CDR3 is TGTGCCAGTAATGACAGGGGCTCTGGGGCCAACGTCCTGACTTTC.

This clone was recorded once. The chain links TRBV25-1 to TRBJ2-1; TRBD1 matches 8 bases. This CDR3 is built from 14 residues. From germline, CDR1 is MGHDK and CDR2 SYGVNS. The junction had 6 bases not matched to a gene; V was cut back by 7 bases and J by 4 bases. CDR3 sequence reads: CASNHQGAYNEQFF. The CDR3 DNA follows: TGTGCCAGCAATCACCAGGGGGCATACAATGAGCAGTTCTTC.

The chain joins TRBV19 to TRBJ1-2; 8 bases map to TRBD1. The CDR3 is 17 amino acids. J was trimmed by 5 bases and V by 5 bases; bases with no gene match: 16. The germline gives CDR1 LNHDA, CDR2 SQIVND (reference sequence). CDR3 nucleotides: TGTGCCAGTAGTCCCAGCCGAGGACAGGGAACGAAATATGGCTACACCTTC. Residues: CASSPSRGQGTKYGYTF.

The DNA of the CDR3 is TGTGCCATCACACGACTAGAGAACACCGGGGAGCTGTTTTTT. Its protein product is CAITRLENTGELFF. The rearrangement joins TRBV6-4 to TRBJ2-2; TRBD2 is a possible D gene (6 bases). CDR1 is MRHNA, CDR2 SNTAGT, per germline. The CDR3 extends over 14 amino acids. Trimming pared 10 bases from V and 1 base from J, leaving 13 bases between.